The rows below give T cell receptor beta chains drawn from one sample of a study of radiotherapy plus CTLA-4 blockade in lung cancer. Produced via immunoSEQ multiplex PCR; TCRdb's table is partial and in-frame only. The sample has roughly 76,000 clones; 74% are singletons. Specimen: peripheral blood, collected from a patient treated with radiotherapy plus ipilimumab. The receptors were gathered from a human donor with non-small cell lung cancer whose response to radiotherapy plus ipilimumab could not be evaluated. The CDR3 runs from the conserved cysteine through the conserved F or W. D genes are given only for firm matches. Rows may omit the clone size; those that give it use once, few, many or a size class.

j_gene: TRBJ1-1
abundance: once
v_gene: TRBV2
d_gene: TRBD1
len: 14
CDR3aa: CASNQQGPNTEAFF
CDR3nt: TGTGCCAGCAACCAACAGGGGCCGAACACTGAAGCTTTCTTT

j_gene: TRBJ1-1
abundance: few
v_gene: TRBV19
d_gene: .
len: 17
CDR3aa: CASTARATATVNTEAFF
CDR3nt: TGTGCCAGTACCGCTAGGGCGACAGCTACTGTGAACACTGAAGCTTTCTTT

j_gene: TRBJ1-1
abundance: once
v_gene: TRBV5-1
d_gene: .
len: 13
CDR3aa: CASSQPSAGEAFF
CDR3nt: TGCGCCAGCAGCCAACCTTCGGCGGGGGAAGCTTTCTTT

j_gene: TRBJ2-7
abundance: .
v_gene: TRBV6-6
d_gene: TRBD1
len: 14
CDR3aa: CASSYVRGRLEQYF
CDR3nt: TGTGCCAGCAGTTACGTTAGGGGGCGTCTCGAGCAGTACTTC

j_gene: TRBJ2-3
abundance: .
v_gene: TRBV5-4
d_gene: TRBD2
len: 15
CDR3aa: CATQTSGGYADTQYF
CDR3nt: TGTGCCACCCAGACTAGCGGGGGGTACGCAGATACGCAGTATTTT

j_gene: TRBJ1-2
abundance: .
v_gene: TRBV4-1
d_gene: .
len: 16
CDR3aa: CASSRSLAGSHYGYTF
CDR3nt: TGCGCCAGCAGCCGATCTTTGGCAGGCTCCCACTATGGCTACACCTTC

j_gene: TRBJ2-3
abundance: .
v_gene: TRBV28
d_gene: TRBD2
len: 17
CDR3aa: CASSLYGLAGETDTQYF
CDR3nt: TGTGCCAGCAGTTTATATGGACTAGCGGGAGAAACAGATACGCAGTATTTT

j_gene: TRBJ2-5
abundance: few
v_gene: TRBV4-3
d_gene: TRBD1
len: 15
CDR3aa: CASSAPYRGQETQYF
CDR3nt: TGCGCCAGCAGCGCCCCTTACAGGGGGCAAGAGACCCAGTACTTC

j_gene: TRBJ2-7
abundance: once
v_gene: TRBV5-1
d_gene: TRBD1
len: 12
CDR3aa: CASSLDRGGQYF
CDR3nt: TGCGCCAGCAGCTTGGACAGGGGCGGGCAGTACTTC

j_gene: TRBJ2-3
abundance: .
v_gene: TRBV29-1
d_gene: TRBD2
len: 14
CDR3aa: CSVRSSGGADTQYF
CDR3nt: TGCAGCGTTAGATCTAGCGGGGGGGCGGATACGCAGTATTTT

j_gene: TRBJ2-3
abundance: .
v_gene: TRBV5-4
d_gene: TRBD2
len: 16
CDR3aa: CASSLLAGGPSDTQYF
CDR3nt: TGTGCCAGCAGCCTATTAGCGGGGGGGCCGTCAGATACGCAGTATTTT

j_gene: TRBJ2-7
abundance: .
v_gene: TRBV6-1
d_gene: .
len: 14
CDR3aa: CASSEEFPPGEQYF
CDR3nt: TGTGCCAGCAGTGAAGAGTTCCCACCGGGCGAGCAGTACTTC

j_gene: TRBJ1-2
abundance: .
v_gene: TRBV5-6
d_gene: .
len: 14
CDR3aa: CASSLVMADYGYTF
CDR3nt: TGTGCCAGCAGCTTGGTAATGGCAGACTATGGCTACACCTTC

j_gene: TRBJ1-1
abundance: .
v_gene: TRBV29-1
d_gene: TRBD1
len: 13
CDR3aa: CSAETGGGTEAFF
CDR3nt: TGCAGCGCAGAAACAGGGGGCGGCACTGAAGCTTTCTTT

j_gene: TRBJ2-7
abundance: .
v_gene: TRBV19
d_gene: TRBD2
len: 16
CDR3aa: CASSPLSLAGTYEQYF
CDR3nt: TGTGCCAGTAGTCCCTTGTCACTAGCGGGGACCTACGAGCAGTACTTC

j_gene: TRBJ2-2
abundance: .
v_gene: TRBV27
d_gene: TRBD1
len: 15
CDR3aa: CASSFLTGDPGELFF
CDR3nt: TGTGCCAGCAGTTTTCTGACAGGGGACCCCGGGGAGCTGTTTTTT

j_gene: TRBJ1-5
abundance: few
v_gene: TRBV6-6
d_gene: .
len: 14
CDR3aa: CASSLAGSNQPQHF
CDR3nt: TGTGCCAGCAGTTTGGCAGGAAGCAATCAGCCCCAGCATTTT

j_gene: TRBJ2-5
abundance: .
v_gene: TRBV6-4
d_gene: .
len: 15
CDR3aa: CASSDRVGGQETQYF
CDR3nt: TGTGCCAGCAGTGACCGAGTGGGGGGCCAAGAGACCCAGTACTTC

j_gene: TRBJ1-1
abundance: .
v_gene: TRBV5-6
d_gene: .
len: 15
CDR3aa: CASSPSQLMNTEAFF
CDR3nt: TGTGCCAGCAGTCCTTCACAGCTCATGAACACTGAAGCTTTCTTT

j_gene: TRBJ2-5
abundance: .
v_gene: TRBV9
d_gene: .
len: 14
CDR3aa: CASSVSAGEETQYF
CDR3nt: TGTGCCAGCAGCGTGTCGGCAGGGGAAGAGACCCAGTACTTC

j_gene: TRBJ1-1
abundance: once
v_gene: TRBV6-5
d_gene: .
len: 14
CDR3aa: CASSSEGRNTEAFF
CDR3nt: TGTGCCAGCAGTTCCGAGGGTAGGAACACTGAAGCTTTCTTT

j_gene: TRBJ2-3
abundance: once
v_gene: TRBV7-9
d_gene: TRBD2
len: 15
CDR3aa: CASSLVAGRTDTQYF
CDR3nt: TGTGCCAGCAGCTTGGTAGCGGGACGCACAGATACGCAGTATTTT

j_gene: TRBJ2-1
abundance: .
v_gene: TRBV28
d_gene: .
len: 15
CDR3aa: CASSLPLDHYNEQFF
CDR3nt: TGTGCCAGCAGTTTACCACTAGATCATTACAATGAGCAGTTCTTC

j_gene: TRBJ1-2
abundance: .
v_gene: TRBV15
d_gene: .
len: 15
CDR3aa: CATSHPFRVGYGYTF
CDR3nt: TGTGCCACCAGCCACCCCTTTCGGGTGGGCTATGGCTACACCTTC

j_gene: TRBJ1-2
abundance: .
v_gene: TRBV6-5
d_gene: TRBD1
len: 13
CDR3aa: CASKTGGNYGYTF
CDR3nt: TGTGCCAGTAAGACAGGGGGTAACTATGGCTACACCTTC

j_gene: TRBJ2-7
abundance: .
v_gene: TRBV5-1
d_gene: .
len: 13
CDR3aa: CASSSASSYEQYF
CDR3nt: TGCGCCAGCAGTTCTGCCAGCTCCTACGAGCAGTACTTC

j_gene: TRBJ1-2
abundance: few
v_gene: TRBV4-2
d_gene: .
len: 17
CDR3aa: CASSQDIVLGRKGGYTF
CDR3nt: TGTGCCAGCAGCCAAGATATCGTCTTGGGCAGGAAGGGGGGCTACACCTTC

j_gene: TRBJ1-2
abundance: .
v_gene: TRBV6-5
d_gene: TRBD1
len: 14
CDR3aa: CASSDWDRGNGYTF
CDR3nt: TGTGCCAGCAGTGATTGGGACAGGGGGAATGGCTACACCTTC

j_gene: TRBJ1-3
abundance: .
v_gene: TRBV9
d_gene: TRBD1
len: 12
CDR3aa: CASGAGGYTIYF
CDR3nt: TGTGCCAGCGGGGCAGGGGGGTACACCATATATTTT

j_gene: TRBJ2-3
abundance: few
v_gene: TRBV27
d_gene: .
len: 13
CDR3aa: CASSYLAADTQYF
CDR3nt: TGTGCCAGCAGTTATCTAGCAGCAGATACGCAGTATTTT